The text below deals with one TCR beta chain. The CDR3 length is 15 residues. The germline V gene encodes CDR1 LGHNA and CDR2 YSLEER. The V end lost 5 bases, the J end lost 8 bases, and 19 bases lay between the germline ends. This sample was taken from a study of T cell responses to AZD1222 COVID-19 vaccine. Clones were sequenced by immunoSEQ multiplex PCR, and TCRdb holds only the in-frame ones, with some missing. The sample shows roughly 110,000 clones, about 90% of them seen only once. The chain combines TRBV4-3 with TRBJ2-1, with D possibly being TRBD2 (7 bases). The TCR comes from an adult in good health. The material sequenced was peripheral blood, taken on day 0 of AZD1222 vaccination. CDR3 DNA: TGCGCCAGCAGCATATCTAGGGGGGGTTTCCATGAGCAGTTCTTC. It translates to CASSISRGGFHEQFF.